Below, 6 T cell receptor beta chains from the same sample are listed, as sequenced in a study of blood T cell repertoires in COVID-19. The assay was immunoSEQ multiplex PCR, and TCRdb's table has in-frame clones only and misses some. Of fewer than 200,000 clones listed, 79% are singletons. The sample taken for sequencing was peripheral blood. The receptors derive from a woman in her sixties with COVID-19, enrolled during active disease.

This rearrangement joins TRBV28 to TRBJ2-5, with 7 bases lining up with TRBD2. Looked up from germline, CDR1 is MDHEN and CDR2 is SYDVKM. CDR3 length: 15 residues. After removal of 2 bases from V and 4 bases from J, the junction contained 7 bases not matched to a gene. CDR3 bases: TGTGCCAGCAGTTTAGGCGGGAGAGGTGGAGAGACCCAGTACTTC. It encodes CASSLGGRGGETQYF.

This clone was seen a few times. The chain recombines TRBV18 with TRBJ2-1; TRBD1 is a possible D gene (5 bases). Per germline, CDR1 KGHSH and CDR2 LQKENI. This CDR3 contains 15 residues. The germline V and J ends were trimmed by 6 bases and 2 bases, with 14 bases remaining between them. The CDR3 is CASSPQGSPYNEQFF. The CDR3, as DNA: TGTGCCAGCTCCCCCCAGGGTTCCCCCTACAATGAGCAGTTCTTC.

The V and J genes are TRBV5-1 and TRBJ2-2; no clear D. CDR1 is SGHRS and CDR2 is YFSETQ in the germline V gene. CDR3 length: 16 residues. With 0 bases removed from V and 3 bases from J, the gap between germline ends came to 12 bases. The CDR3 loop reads CASSLERSRDTGELFF. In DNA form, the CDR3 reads TGCGCCAGCAGCTTGGAAAGGTCACGGGACACCGGGGAGCTGTTTTTT. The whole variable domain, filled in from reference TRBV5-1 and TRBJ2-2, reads KAGVTQTPRYLIKTRGQQVTLSCSPISGHRSVSWYQQTPGQGLQFLFEYFSETQRNKGNFPGRFSGRQFSNSRSEMNVSTLELGDSALYLCASSLERSRDTGELFFGEGSRLTVL.

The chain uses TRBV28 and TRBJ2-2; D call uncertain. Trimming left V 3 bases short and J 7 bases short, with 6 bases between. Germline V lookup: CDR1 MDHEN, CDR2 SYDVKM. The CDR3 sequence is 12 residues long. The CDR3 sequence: CASSFSFGELFF. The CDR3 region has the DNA TGTGCCAGCAGTTTTTCCTTCGGGGAGCTGTTTTTT.

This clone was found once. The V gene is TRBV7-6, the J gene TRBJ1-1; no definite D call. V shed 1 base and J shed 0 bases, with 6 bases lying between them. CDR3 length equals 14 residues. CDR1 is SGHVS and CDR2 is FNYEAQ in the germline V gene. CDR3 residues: CASSLGGVNTEAFF. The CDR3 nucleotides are TGTGCCAGCAGCTTAGGAGGAGTGAACACTGAAGCTTTCTTT.

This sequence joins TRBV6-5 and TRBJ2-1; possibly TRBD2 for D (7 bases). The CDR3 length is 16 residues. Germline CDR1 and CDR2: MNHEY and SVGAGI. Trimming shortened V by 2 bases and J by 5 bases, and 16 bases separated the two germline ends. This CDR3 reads CASSYGGGSGDNEQFF. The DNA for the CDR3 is TGTGCCAGCAGTTACGGGGGCGGGAGTGGAGACAATGAGCAGTTCTTC.